The 29 T cell receptor beta chains below were found in one sample sequenced in a study of cytomegalovirus exposure and HLA in healthy donors. A multiplex PCR was run with 60 Vbeta primers and 13 Jbeta primers. The repertoire was sequenced with immunoSEQ multiplex PCR; TCRdb's copy has only in-frame clones and lacks some. The sample shows under 200,000 clones, and approximately 0.8% sits with its ten largest clones. The sequencing input was PBMCs. Receptor source: a woman younger than 35 in good health and CMV-seropositive.

The V and J genes are TRBV7-2 and TRBJ2-3, with TRBD1 as a possible D gene (6 bases). Trimming took off 2 bases at V and 6 bases at J, with 12 bases between the two ends. This CDR3 has 14 amino acids. Looked up from germline, CDR1 is SGHTA and CDR2 is FQGNSA. The CDR3 sequence: CASSLRGNRDTQYF. For the CDR3, the DNA is TGTGCCAGCAGCTTAAGGGGGAACAGGGATACGCAGTATTTT.

J is TRBJ1-2 and V is TRBV15, with 7 bases that match TRBD1. V shed 3 bases, J shed 4 bases, and the junction held 5 bases outside the gene matches. CDR3 length: 14 residues. CDR1 is LNHNV, CDR2 YYDKDF, per germline (reference sequence). This CDR3 is CATSSRTGAYGYTF. For the CDR3, the DNA is TGTGCCACCAGCAGCAGGACAGGCGCCTATGGCTACACCTTC.

The J gene is TRBJ1-4, the V gene TRBV13, with D unresolved. The CDR3 contains 11 residues. The V gene lost 3 bases and the J gene lost 7 bases, with 3 bases spanning the gap. Germline V gene lookup returns CDR1 PRHDT and CDR2 FYEKMQ (reference sequence). The CDR3 loop reads CASSFSEKLFF. In DNA, the CDR3 is TGTGCCAGCAGCTTTAGTGAAAAACTGTTTTTT.

The gene calls are TRBV5-1 and TRBJ2-3; 13 bases align to TRBD2. This CDR3 region has 18 residues. CDR1 SGHRS and CDR2 YFSETQ come from the germline V gene. V shed 2 bases and J 1 base; nucleotides not matched to a gene: 7. The CDR3 DNA reads as TGCGCCAGCAGCTTCGGCGGACTAGCGGGAGTTGGCACAGATACGCAGTATTTT. It specifies CASSFGGLAGVGTDTQYF.

The chain joins TRBV5-1 to TRBJ1-1; no clear D. This CDR3 has 14 residues. Looked up from germline, CDR1 is SGHRS and CDR2 is YFSETQ. Trimming left V 0 bases short and J 2 bases short, with 8 bases between. The CDR3 bases are TGCGCCAGCAGCTTGGAAGCGGGTAACACTGAAGCTTTCTTT. It encodes CASSLEAGNTEAFF.

This chain joins TRBV6-5 and TRBJ1-6; D gene ambiguous. This CDR3 is built from 12 residues. The V gene's germline CDR1 is MNHEY and CDR2 SVGAGI. The germline V and J ends were trimmed by 0 bases and 10 bases, with 4 bases remaining between them. CDR3 protein: CASSYSGSPLHF. Written as DNA, the CDR3 is TGTGCCAGCAGTTACTCGGGCTCACCCCTCCACTTT.

The V and J genes are TRBV2 and TRBJ2-7, with TRBD2 matching 11 bases. The CDR3 sequence is 17 residues long. Germline loops: CDR1 SNHLY, CDR2 FYNNEI. V shed 6 bases and J 4 bases; nucleotides not matched to a gene: 14. CDR3 amino acids: CASSPGLADPRSYEQYF. CDR3 coding DNA: TGTGCCAGCAGCCCGGGACTAGCGGATCCGCGCTCTTACGAGCAGTACTTC.

This chain joins TRBV11-2 and TRBJ1-2; possible D gene TRBD1, 6 bases. The germline V gene encodes CDR1 SGHAT and CDR2 FQNNGV. The CDR3 has 15 residues. V lost 4 bases to trimming and J lost 0 bases, with 12 bases between them. The CDR3 DNA follows: TGTGCCAGCAGCTCTCAAGACAGGTCTAACTATGGCTACACCTTC. Translation: CASSSQDRSNYGYTF.

The V gene is TRBV18, the J gene TRBJ2-1; weak D call: TRBD2 (5 bases). The CDR3 spans 14 residues. CDR1 and CDR2 (germline): KGHSH, LQKENI. Trimming removed 0 bases at V and 5 bases at J, with 8 bases between. The CDR3 loop is CASSPPGAHNEQFF. CDR3 coding DNA: TGTGCCAGCTCACCACCGGGAGCCCACAATGAGCAGTTCTTC.

The genes are TRBV5-1 and TRBJ2-7; tentatively, D is TRBD2 (6 bases). The germline V gene encodes CDR1 SGHRS and CDR2 YFSETQ. Trimming removed 0 bases from V and 2 bases from J, with 12 bases in between. The CDR3 contains 15 residues. In DNA form, the CDR3 reads TGCGCCAGCAGCTTGGCACGGGAGCGTACCTACGAGCAGTACTTC. This sequence encodes CASSLARERTYEQYF.

The chain joins TRBV5-6 to TRBJ1-2; 7 bases map to TRBD1. From germline, CDR1 is SGHDT and CDR2 YYEEEE. This CDR3 is 15 amino acids long. V was clipped by 0 bases and J by 2 bases; unmatched bases: 4. This CDR3 reads CASSLGDRSNYGYTF. CDR3 coding DNA: TGTGCCAGCAGCTTGGGGGACAGATCAAACTATGGCTACACCTTC.

The V gene is TRBV5-1, the J gene TRBJ2-1, with TRBD2 matching over 8 bases. This CDR3 comprises 16 residues. V shed 3 bases, J shed 8 bases, and the junction held 13 bases outside the gene matches. The germline gives CDR1 SGHRS, CDR2 YFSETQ. This chain's CDR3 is CASSYTSPGLGDEQFF. In DNA form, the CDR3 reads TGCGCCAGCAGCTACACCTCTCCGGGACTAGGGGATGAGCAGTTCTTC.

The chain links TRBV10-2 to TRBJ1-1, with TRBD1 identical over 9 bases. Per the germline V gene, CDR1 is WSHSY and CDR2 is SAAADI. The CDR3 totals 16 residues. With 7 bases clipped from V and 4 bases from J, the junction kept 13 bases outside the gene matches. The CDR3 spells CASNWDHTGGITEAFF. For the CDR3, the DNA is TGCGCCAGCAATTGGGACCACACAGGGGGCATCACTGAAGCTTTCTTT.

The CDR3, as DNA: TGTGCCAGCAGCTTAGTAGGGACAGGGAACAATCAGCCCCAGCATTTT. Amino acid sequence: CASSLVGTGNNQPQHF. The chain links TRBV7-9 to TRBJ1-5; 9 nucleotides agree with TRBD1. The germline gives CDR1 SEHNR, CDR2 FQNEAQ (reference sequence). The V and J ends lost 1 base and 3 bases, in that order; junction bases with no gene match: 4. The CDR3 is made up of 16 amino acids.

The gene calls are TRBV7-9 and TRBJ2-5; D is unclear. Trimming took off 6 bases at V and 4 bases at J, with 15 bases between the two ends. This CDR3 has 14 residues. The V gene's germline CDR1 is SEHNR and CDR2 FQNEAQ (reference sequence). The CDR3 region is CASRPGVGPETQYF. The CDR3 coding sequence is TGTGCCAGCAGACCCGGCGTGGGCCCAGAGACCCAGTACTTC.

The chain couples TRBV6-8 to TRBJ1-1; 10 bases align to TRBD1. The CDR3 runs to 16 residues. Germline values: CDR1 MNHGY, CDR2 SAAAGT. Trimming removed 2 bases from V and 4 bases from J; junction bases left unmatched: 7. The CDR3 DNA is TGTGCCAGCAGTTACCATAAGGGACAGGGGCGCACTGAAGCTTTCTTT. This codes for CASSYHKGQGRTEAFF.

The chain has TRBV5-1 and TRBJ2-2; D may be TRBD1 (5 bases). The V gene lost 0 bases and the J gene lost 4 bases, with 10 bases spanning the gap. This CDR3 contains 15 residues. CDR1 SGHRS and CDR2 YFSETQ come from the germline V gene. The chain's CDR3 is CASSLVGATTGELFF. CDR3 coding DNA: TGCGCCAGCAGCTTGGTTGGGGCGACCACCGGGGAGCTGTTTTTT.

The gene calls are TRBV6-5 and TRBJ1-1; D not certain. Germline loops: CDR1 MNHEY, CDR2 SVGAGI. The CDR3 totals 13 residues. The V gene lost 10 bases and the J gene lost 6 bases, with 18 bases spanning the gap. The CDR3 DNA reads as TGTGCCACCGTGGGCATTAGTTGGTCTGAAGCTTTCTTT. Encoded protein: CATVGISWSEAFF.

For this clone: Distinct nucleotide sequences in the sample also encode this CDR3. V is TRBV5-1 and J is TRBJ2-5, with TRBD1 matching 9 bases. Looked up from germline, CDR1 is SGHRS and CDR2 is YFSETQ. CDR3 size: 14 residues. Trimming cost V 4 bases and J 1 base; bases outside gene matches: 2. The chain's CDR3 is CASSLGQGQETQYF. The DNA for the CDR3 is TGCGCCAGCAGCCTGGGACAGGGCCAAGAGACCCAGTACTTC.

This chain joins TRBV2 and TRBJ1-2; TRBD1 is a possible D gene (6 bases). With 8 bases removed from V and 6 bases from J, the gap between germline ends came to 25 bases. CDR3 length: 16 residues. CDR1 SNHLY and CDR2 FYNNEI come from the germline V gene. The CDR3 loop is CASGETGTIPPDGYTF. CDR3 DNA sequence: TGTGCCAGCGGAGAAACTGGGACAATTCCTCCAGATGGCTACACCTTC.

The genes are TRBV19 and TRBJ1-1, with D tentatively TRBD1 (6 bases). The V end was cut by 9 bases, the J end by 1 base, with 9 bases between. Germline V CDR1 and CDR2: LNHDA, SQIVND (reference sequence). This CDR3 has 12 residues. The CDR3 reads CASARGNTEAFF. CDR3 coding DNA: TGTGCCAGCGCCAGGGGGAACACTGAAGCTTTCTTT.

V usage is TRBV4-3 and J usage is TRBJ1-3; tentatively, D is TRBD1 (5 bases). Germline CDR1 is LGHNA and CDR2 is YSLEER. V gave up 4 bases and J gave up 4 bases, with 17 bases separating them. The CDR3 runs to 16 residues. The CDR3 sequence is CASSRQQGSAGNTIYF. CDR3 sequence (DNA): TGCGCCAGCAGCCGACAGCAGGGAAGTGCCGGAAACACCATATATTTT.

J is TRBJ1-4 and V is TRBV7-2; no clear D gene. The V end lost 2 bases, the J end lost 12 bases, and 13 bases lay between the germline ends. CDR1 SGHTA and CDR2 FQGNSA come from the germline V gene. The CDR3 consists of 13 residues. The CDR3 reads CASSLLTPVELFF. CDR3 nucleotides: TGTGCCAGCAGCTTACTTACCCCGGTGGAACTGTTTTTT.

The chain has TRBV10-3 and TRBJ1-1; D gene uncertain. The CDR3 covers 13 residues. CDR1 is ENHRY and CDR2 is SYGVKD in the germline V gene. V lost 2 bases and J lost 1, with 5 bases in between. CDR3 region: CAISEQENTEAFF. In nucleotides, the CDR3 is TGTGCCATCAGTGAGCAGGAGAACACTGAAGCTTTCTTT.

V usage is TRBV27 and J usage is TRBJ1-1; TRBD1 might be the D (6 bases). V lost 6 bases and J lost 1, with 12 bases in between. This CDR3 has 14 residues. Germline V gene data show CDR1 as MNHEY and CDR2 as SMNVEV (reference sequence). The CDR3 is CASSRTGTNTEAFF. CDR3 DNA: TGTGCCAGCAGCCGTACAGGGACGAACACTGAAGCTTTCTTT.

The chain joins TRBV27 to TRBJ1-1, with TRBD1 as a possible D gene (6 bases). The V and J ends lost 3 bases and 1 base respectively, with 12 bases between them. CDR1 MNHEY and CDR2 SMNVEV come from the germline V gene (reference sequence). The CDR3 contains 15 residues. The CDR3 region is CASSLEVQGNTEAFF. For the CDR3, the DNA is TGTGCCAGCAGTTTGGAGGTACAGGGGAACACTGAAGCTTTCTTT.

V usage is TRBV5-1 and J usage is TRBJ2-7; the D gene is possibly TRBD1 (6 bases). This CDR3 contains 17 residues. V was trimmed by 3 bases and J by 5 bases, leaving 24 bases between them. From germline, CDR1 is SGHRS and CDR2 YFSETQ. The CDR3, as DNA: TGCGCCAGCAGCTGGGCTGGGGGTGGCAGGGGTCGGAACGAGCAGTACTTC. It codes for CASSWAGGGRGRNEQYF. The full variable domain, its missing parts supplied by reference TRBV5-1 and TRBJ2-7, is KAGVTQTPRYLIKTRGQQVTLSCSPISGHRSVSWYQQTPGQGLQFLFEYFSETQRNKGNFPGRFSGRQFSNSRSEMNVSTLELGDSALYLCASSWAGGGRGRNEQYFGPGTRLTVT.

This chain connects TRBV27 to TRBJ1-2; no reliable D call. V lost 5 bases, J lost 0 bases, and 13 bases lay in between. Looked up from germline, CDR1 is MNHEY and CDR2 is SMNVEV (reference sequence). This CDR3 has 15 residues. CDR3 loop: CASSPTTLANYGYTF. CDR3 sequence (DNA): TGTGCCAGCAGTCCCACCACTCTAGCTAACTATGGCTACACCTTC.

The chain recombines TRBV7-2 with TRBJ1-2, with 7 bases matching TRBD1. With V trimmed by 1 base and J by 1 base, 9 bases remained unmatched. CDR3 length: 17 residues. Germline loops: CDR1 SGHTA, CDR2 FQGNSA. Here the CDR3 DNA reads TGTGCCAGCAGCTTAGTAGTCCTCCAGGGGGGTAACTATGGCTACACCTTC. It yields the protein CASSLVVLQGGNYGYTF.